In its sample, the clone carrying this TCR beta chain was seen a few times. The data were taken from a study of a mutant IDH1 vaccine in newly diagnosed glioma. Looking at the study overall: Among treated patients, around 62% were male and about 40% female, and mean age was about 41 years. Therapy received beforehand was radiotherapy, temozolomide, or both, with most patients given both.

The time point was: baseline, week 1 (first vaccination visit). The treatment was: pre-vaccination baseline after standard-of-care therapy. Patients carried new grade 3 or 4 IDH1-mutant astrocytomas lacking nuclear ATRX. Generated by immunoSEQ multiplex PCR, the TCRdb table keeps only in-frame clones and is missing some. The table records approximately 20,000 clones, over 75% of them present only once. This sequence was found in a man aged 35-49 years with glioma. Material: PBMCs, obtained from a glioma patient treated with radiotherapy, temozolomide or both.

CDR3 bases: TGTGCCAGCAGCTTAGGAGGCGAAACGTATGGCTACACCTTC. The encoded protein is CASSLGGETYGYTF. This sequence joins TRBV7-9 and TRBJ1-2, with D unclear. This CDR3 region has 14 residues. Trimming removed 1 base at V and 5 bases at J, with 11 bases between. Germline CDR1 and CDR2: SEHNR and FQNEAQ (reference sequence).